This TCR beta chain was sequenced during a study of cytomegalovirus exposure and HLA in healthy donors. Findings and limits, study-wide: In presence/absence analyses, roughly uniform sequencing depth across donors was assumed. About 87% or about 30% of the time was how often most TCR beta V segments were productive, according to an earlier analysis. In a later analysis, DRB1 alleles had the most associated TCRs; HLA-C alleles the fewest.

For this clone: Its antigen remains unidentified.

PCR used 60 Vbeta primers and 13 Jbeta primers. Here immunoSEQ multiplex PCR was the method, and the copy in TCRdb shows in-frame clones only, minus some. The sample lists approximately 50,000 clones; 81% were seen once. Each donor was healthy, and each was a bone marrow donor. The CDR3 loop spans 15 amino acids. Germline CDR1 is MNHNS and CDR2 is SASEGT. The V and J ends lost 0 bases and 4 bases respectively, with 13 bases between them. The chain carries TRBV6-1 and TRBJ2-7; D perhaps matches TRBD2 (7 bases). The specimen sequenced was PBMCs. This TCR derives from a boy aged 5-17 years in good health and CMV-seropositive. The CDR3 DNA is TGTGCCAGCAGTGAAGCGACGAGGGGGGGATACGAGCAGTACTTC. Amino acids: CASSEATRGGYEQYF.